The 23 T cell receptor beta chains below come from one sample, sequenced in a study of control samples from healthy donors and cancer patients. Data came from immunoSEQ multiplex PCR; TCRdb stores just in-frame clones and leaves some out. The sample lists 150,000 to 200,000 clones; 91% were seen once. Sequences were obtained from blood. Receptors were obtained from a woman in her forties in good health.

The rearrangement uses TRBV4-1 and TRBJ1-1; TRBD1 might be the D (5 bases). Germline V gene lookup returns CDR1 MGHRA and CDR2 YSYEKL. With 4 bases removed from V and 3 bases from J, the gap between germline ends came to 12 bases. The CDR3 covers 14 residues. The CDR3, as DNA: TGCGCCAGCAGCCGGTCCGGAGGGGACACTGAAGCTTTCTTT. Protein sequence: CASSRSGGDTEAFF.

The rearrangement joins TRBV18 to TRBJ2-2, with TRBD1 matching 8 bases. This CDR3 has 16 amino acids. The germline gives CDR1 KGHSH, CDR2 LQKENI. Trimming at V came to 6 bases and at J to 5 bases, leaving 11 bases not matched to a gene. As DNA, the CDR3 is TGTGCCAGCTCTCCCGGGACAGGCAAGGTGACCGGGGAGCTGTTTTTT. This codes for CASSPGTGKVTGELFF.

The rearrangement joins TRBV5-4 to TRBJ2-1, with D perhaps matching TRBD2 (5 bases). CDR1 and CDR2 (germline): SGHNT, YYREEE (reference sequence). Trimming pared 0 bases from V and 3 bases from J, leaving 7 bases between. The CDR3 runs 14 residues. The CDR3 DNA is TGTGCCAGCAGCTTGGTAAGCGGCTACAATGAGCAGTTCTTC. Protein: CASSLVSGYNEQFF.

This chain uses TRBV3-1 (or the pseudogene TRBV3-2) with TRBJ1-3, with D hard to call. Trimming stripped 5 bases from V and 0 bases from J, with 11 bases between. The germline V gene encodes CDR1 LGHDT and CDR2 YNNKEL (reference sequence). The CDR3 consists of 15 residues. The chain's CDR3 is CASSSADGSGNTIYF. CDR3 bases: TGTGCCAGCAGCTCAGCAGACGGCTCTGGAAACACCATATATTTT.

The CDR3 nucleotides read TGTGCCAGCAGTCTCCTAGGACAGGGGAGCGACGGCTACACCTTC. This codes for CASSLLGQGSDGYTF. This chain links TRBV6-5 with TRBJ1-2, with 9 nucleotides matching TRBD1. Looked up from germline, CDR1 is MNHEY and CDR2 is SVGAGI. The V segment lost 5 bases and the J segment 8 bases; nucleotides outside the gene matches: 12. CDR3 length: 15 residues.

In its sample, this clone was seen once. This chain uses TRBV5-6 with TRBJ2-5, with D hard to call. This CDR3 contains 14 residues. The germline gives CDR1 SGHDT, CDR2 YYEEEE. V was cut by 0 bases and J by 1 base, with 7 bases left in between. CDR3 amino acids: CASSLDSVQETQYF. CDR3 nucleotides: TGTGCCAGCAGCTTGGACAGTGTCCAAGAGACCCAGTACTTC. The whole variable domain, remainder taken from reference TRBV5-6 and TRBJ2-5, is DAGVTQSPTHLIKTRGQQVTLRCSPKSGHDTVSWYQQALGQGPQFIFQYYEEEERQRGNFPDRFSGHQFPNYSSELNVNALLLGDSALYLCASSLDSVQETQYFGPGTRLLVL.

The J gene is TRBJ2-1, the V gene TRBV13; a possible D gene is TRBD2 (5 bases). Germline V gene sequence: CDR1 PRHDT, CDR2 FYEKMQ (reference sequence). CDR3 size: 15 residues. Trimming cost V 4 bases and J 0 bases, with 10 bases left between them. This chain's CDR3 is CASSSETSSYNEQFF. CDR3 in DNA: TGTGCCAGCAGCTCCGAAACTAGCTCCTACAATGAGCAGTTCTTC.

The rearrangement uses TRBV4-1 and TRBJ1-2; perhaps TRBD1 as D (5 bases). V gave up 2 bases and J gave up 1 base, with 14 bases separating them. CDR3 length: 16 residues. Germline V lookup: CDR1 MGHRA, CDR2 YSYEKL. Written as DNA, the CDR3 is TGCGCCAGCAGCCAAACCCAGGGTACCGGTAACTATGGCTACACCTTC. Its protein product is CASSQTQGTGNYGYTF.

This chain connects TRBV28 to TRBJ1-5, with a possible D match to TRBD1 (6 bases). Between the trimmed V and J ends, which lost 3 bases and 4 bases, there was a span of 13 bases. This CDR3 is 15 amino acids long. Germline V CDR1 and CDR2: MDHEN, SYDVKM. CDR3 protein: CASSFGVRGNQPQHF. In DNA, the CDR3 is TGTGCCAGCAGTTTCGGCGTCAGGGGTAATCAGCCCCAGCATTTT.

This clone has more than one count but fewer than ten. The V and J genes are TRBV13 and TRBJ2-7, with D uncertain. Trimming left V 5 bases short and J 5 bases short, with 13 bases between. The CDR3 extends over 13 amino acids. Germline assignment: CDR1 PRHDT and CDR2 FYEKMQ (reference sequence). CDR3 sequence: CASSGPWSDEQYF. CDR3 in DNA: TGTGCCAGCAGCGGCCCGTGGTCGGACGAGCAGTACTTC.

This clone was seen only once. Other nucleotide sequences in the sample specify the same CDR3. The V and J genes are TRBV7-9 and TRBJ1-3, with D uncertain. V lost 1 base and J 0 bases, leaving 7 bases between the germline ends. The CDR3 extends over 15 amino acids. The germline V gene encodes CDR1 SEHNR and CDR2 FQNEAQ (reference sequence). The CDR3 sequence is CASSLGQSSGNTIYF. CDR3 bases: TGTGCCAGCAGCTTAGGACAAAGCTCTGGAAACACCATATATTTT.

The CDR3 DNA reads as TGTGCCACCGGAGAGGGCCCCGGTGAGCAGTTCTTC. Its translation: CATGEGPGEQFF. The chain uses TRBV24-1 and TRBJ2-1; D possibly corresponds to TRBD2 (5 bases). V was pared by 9 bases and J by 9 bases, with 14 bases between. Germline V gives CDR1 KGHDR, CDR2 SFDVKD. The CDR3 loop spans 12 amino acids.

CDR3 coding DNA: TGTGCCAGCTCCCCTGGACAGGGAGTTCAGCCCCAGCATTTT. This codes for CASSPGQGVQPQHF. The chain recombines TRBV18 with TRBJ1-5; 8 nucleotides agree with TRBD1. The germline V gene encodes CDR1 KGHSH and CDR2 LQKENI. The CDR3 totals 14 residues. V lost 6 bases, J lost 6 bases, and 7 bases stayed unmatched.

The V call is TRBV10-3, the J call TRBJ1-2; D may be TRBD1 (5 bases). Trimming took off 6 bases at V and 3 bases at J, with 17 bases between the two ends. This CDR3 spans 15 amino acids. Germline V gene data show CDR1 as ENHRY and CDR2 as SYGVKD. The CDR3 nucleotides are TGTGCCATCAGCGCCGGTGGGGGGGTGGACTATGGCTACACCTTC. This encodes CAISAGGGVDYGYTF.

The chain recombines TRBV10-2 with TRBJ1-2; 8 bases match TRBD1. Germline CDR1 is WSHSY and CDR2 is SAAADI. The CDR3 totals 14 residues. J lost 2 bases, V lost 5 bases, and 4 bases had no gene match. CDR3 region: CASSSRDRNYGYTF. The CDR3 DNA follows: TGCGCCAGCAGTTCCCGGGACAGGAACTATGGCTACACCTTC.

This sequence joins TRBV7-6 and TRBJ2-2, with 14 nucleotides matching TRBD2. This CDR3 has 18 residues. V lost 5 bases to trimming and J lost 4 bases; unmatched junction nucleotides: 9. Germline lookup yields CDR1 SGHVS and CDR2 FNYEAQ. CDR3 nucleotide sequence: TGTGCCAGCAGCCCAAGACTAGCGGGGGGGCCGGGCACCGGGGAGCTGTTTTTT. It codes for CASSPRLAGGPGTGELFF.

The chain links TRBV18 to TRBJ2-5; D gene ambiguous. Trimming removed 5 bases from V and 2 bases from J, with 3 bases in between. The CDR3 contains 11 residues. CDR1 is KGHSH, CDR2 LQKENI, per germline. CDR3 sequence: CASSTQETQYF. For the CDR3, the DNA is TGTGCCAGCTCAACGCAAGAGACCCAGTACTTC.

In this sample, this clone turned up once. The V and J genes are TRBV23-1 and TRBJ1-2, with D uncertain. TRBV23-1 is labeled an ORF, and its function is uncertain. Trimming cost V 2 bases and J 3 bases, with 7 bases left between them. There are 13 residues in the CDR3. The DNA of the CDR3 is TGCGCCAGCAGTCAACGACGGGACTATGGCTACACCTTC. This codes for CASSQRRDYGYTF.

V gene TRBV11-3 combines with J gene TRBJ2-1, with TRBD1 as a possible D gene (6 bases). Germline assignment: CDR1 SGHNT and CDR2 YENEEA. The germline V and J ends were trimmed by 5 bases and 9 bases, with 11 bases remaining between them. There are 12 residues in the CDR3. CDR3 in DNA: TGTGCCAGCAGCGTAACAGGGACTGAGCAGTTCTTC. This translates into CASSVTGTEQFF.

This sequence joins TRBV14 and TRBJ1-2; D remains unclear. V was pared by 1 base and J by 4 bases, with 22 bases between. The CDR3 runs to 18 residues. Germline lookup yields CDR1 SGHDN and CDR2 FVKESK. The CDR3 nucleotides read TGTGCCAGCAGCCAAGTCTCGCAGGCGCTCACAGAGCTCTATGGCTACACCTTC. Amino acid sequence: CASSQVSQALTELYGYTF.

The J gene is TRBJ1-2, the V gene TRBV27; 9 bases are shared with TRBD1. CDR1 and CDR2 (germline): MNHEY, SMNVEV (reference sequence). The CDR3 loop spans 17 amino acids. V lost 2 bases to trimming and J lost 0 bases; unmatched junction nucleotides: 7. The CDR3 nucleotides are TGTGCCAGCAGTTTAGGACAGGGGATCCCTGCTAACTATGGCTACACCTTC. It encodes CASSLGQGIPANYGYTF.

The chain couples TRBV20-1 to TRBJ1-1, with D uncertain. The CDR3 contains 11 residues. Germline-derived CDR1 and CDR2 are DFQATT and SNEGSKA (reference sequence). V was clipped by 0 bases and J by 11 bases, with 10 bases between them. The CDR3 is CSARDPSGAFF. CDR3 bases: TGCAGTGCTAGAGACCCCAGCGGGGCTTTCTTT.

The chain combines TRBV7-9 with TRBJ2-4; D is undetermined. The length of the CDR3 is 15 residues. Trimming pared 4 bases from V and 0 bases from J, leaving 10 bases between. Germline assignment: CDR1 SEHNR and CDR2 FQNEAQ (reference sequence). CDR3 protein: CASSSLIKAKNIQYF. DNA of the CDR3: TGTGCCAGCAGCTCCCTTATTAAAGCCAAAAACATTCAGTACTTC.